The clone carrying this T cell receptor beta chain is labeled as medium-sized. V lost 6 bases, J lost 6 bases, and 20 bases lay in between. This CDR3 comprises 15 residues. Germline V gives CDR1 DFQATT, CDR2 SNEGSKA (reference sequence). TCRdb reanalysed the PCR reads using MiXCR and keeps one entry per CDR3 protein. The top ten hold roughly 5.9% of the sample, which has about 36,000 distinct CDR3 sequences, about 35% seen once. The sample originates from a study of vaccination and CD4 T cells after COVID-19. Study as a whole: Each of a few convalescent patients provided samples at day 14 and again at days 161 to 241 post-vaccination.

Time point specified: late sampling 161 to 241 days after vaccination in three convalescent patients. Before Alpha, Beta and Delta appeared in the US, convalescents tested positive (March–late 2020). V and J are TRBV20-1 and TRBJ2-2, with D perhaps being TRBD1 or TRBD2 (5 bases each). The receptor was isolated from a human donor who had recovered from COVID-19. The sample was CD4+ T cells from blood, taken about 7 months after SARS-CoV-2 vaccination. This CDR3 reads CSARWTGHRSGELFF. The CDR3 DNA reads as TGCAGTGCGCGATGGACGGGGCACCGGTCCGGGGAGCTGTTTTTT.